This passage covers 3 T cell receptor beta chains from one sample sequenced in a study of blood T cells in healthy people across ages. Primers used in a second PCR of about 7 to 11 cycles were a sample-barcoded 5' primer and a J-beta primer mix. TCRdb recomputed calls from the 5' RACE reads with MiXCR, one row per CDR3 protein. The data hold under 2,000,000 distinct CDR3 sequences, with just under 50% observed a single time. The specimen was blood. The receptors originated from a woman aged 40 to 55 in good health.

Regarding this clonotype: A read error may explain this, as a much larger clone is one base away. The gene calls are TRBV7-9 and TRBJ2-1; D might be TRBD1 or TRBD2, each matching 5 bases. TRBJ2-7 explains the end of the DNA better; the J call may be wrong. Looked up from germline, CDR1 is SEHNR and CDR2 is FQNEAQ (reference sequence). The CDR3 loop spans 16 amino acids. This CDR3 is CASSLSGASSYNEQYF. CDR3 sequence (DNA): TGTGCCAGCAGCCTGTCCGGGGCGAGTTCCTACAATGAGCAGTACTTC.

This clonotype occurred once. The chain has TRBV12-3 or TRBV12-4 and TRBJ2-1; D not certain. This CDR3 comprises 15 residues. V was cut by 10 bases and J by 0 bases, with 16 bases left in between. The CDR3 DNA follows: TGTGCCAACAGCACCACATTTGCCTCCTACAATGAGCAGTTCTTC. Amino acids: CANSTTFASYNEQFF.

This clonotype was seen a few times. V gene TRBV12-3 or TRBV12-4 combines with J gene TRBJ2-3; tentatively, D is TRBD1 (6 bases). This CDR3 contains 13 residues. V lost 5 bases and J lost 4, with 10 bases in between. Here the CDR3 DNA reads TGTGCCAGCAGTGCCAAGGGGGCAGATACGCAGTATTTT. Translated: CASSAKGADTQYF.